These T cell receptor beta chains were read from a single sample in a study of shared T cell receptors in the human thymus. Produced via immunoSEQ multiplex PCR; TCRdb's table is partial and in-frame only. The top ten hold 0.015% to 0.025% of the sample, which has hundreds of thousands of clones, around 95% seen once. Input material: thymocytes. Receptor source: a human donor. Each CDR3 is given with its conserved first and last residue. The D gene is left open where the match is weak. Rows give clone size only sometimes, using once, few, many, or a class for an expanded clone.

CASSGYWDRGNTDTQYF,TGTGCCAGCAGCGGATACTGGGACAGGGGAAACACAGATACGCAGTATTTT,TRBJ2-3,TRBV5-6,TRBD1,.
CASSRRQGWDEQYF,TGCGCCAGCAGCCGACGACAGGGGTGGGACGAGCAGTACTTC,TRBJ2-7,TRBV5-1,TRBD1,.
CASSIRGSDGYTF,TGTGCCAGTAGTATTAGGGGTTCGGATGGCTACACCTTC,TRBJ1-2,TRBV19,.,.
CASSEALGVRGLVVGNQPQHF,TGTGCCAGCAGTGAAGCCCTCGGCGTCAGGGGTCTGGTTGTAGGCAATCAGCCCCAGCATTTT,TRBJ1-5,TRBV6-1,.,.
CASSSGTGVGYNEQFF,TGTGCCAGCAGCTCAGGGACGGGAGTTGGGTACAATGAGCAGTTCTTC,TRBJ2-1,TRBV7-9,.,.
CASSLGVHNEQFF,TGTGCCAGCAGCTTAGGAGTCCACAATGAGCAGTTCTTC,TRBJ2-1,TRBV11-3,.,.
CASSPPSVDGDTEAFF,TGTGCCAGCTCACCACCTTCTGTAGATGGGGACACTGAAGCTTTCTTT,TRBJ1-1,TRBV18,.,.
CSAGLEGEQFF,TGCAGTGCTGGGCTCGAGGGTGAGCAGTTCTTC,TRBJ2-1,TRBV20-1,.,once
CASSPLPPRVNTGELFF,TGCGCCAGCAGCCCGCTACCTCCCAGGGTAAACACCGGGGAGCTGTTTTTT,TRBJ2-2,TRBV4-1,.,.
CASSSILRDRGHDEQFF,TGTGCCAGCAGCTCGATACTCCGGGACAGGGGGCATGATGAGCAGTTCTTC,TRBJ2-1,TRBV5-6,TRBD1,.
CASSLSRDSPEMNTEAFF,TGCGCCAGCAGCTTGTCTCGCGACAGTCCCGAAATGAACACTGAAGCTTTCTTT,TRBJ1-1,TRBV5-1,.,.
CASSPRGQGDTGELFF,TGTGCCAGCAGTCCGCGAGGGCAGGGTGACACCGGGGAGCTGTTTTTT,TRBJ2-2,TRBV28,.,once
CAWSDRDRVDGGTEAFF,TGTGCCTGGAGTGACCGGGACAGGGTGGATGGCGGCACTGAAGCTTTCTTT,TRBJ1-1,TRBV30,TRBD1,.
CASSPSIETQYF,TGTGCCAGCAGCCCTTCGATTGAGACCCAGTACTTC,TRBJ2-5,TRBV28,.,.
CASSLYTYEQYF,TGTGCCAGCAGCTTGTATACCTACGAGCAGTACTTC,TRBJ2-7,TRBV5-4,.,.
CASSFVYYEQYF,TGTGCCAGCAGTTTCGTCTATTACGAGCAGTACTTC,TRBJ2-7,TRBV28,.,.
CASSLCSAGEQYF,TGTGCCAGCAGTTTATGTTCCGCGGGGGAGCAGTACTTC,TRBJ2-7,TRBV27,.,once
CASSPLLGQGPSRSYEQYF,TGTGCCAGCAGCCCCCTTTTAGGACAGGGTCCGAGCAGGTCCTACGAGCAGTACTTC,TRBJ2-7,TRBV7-2,TRBD1,.
CAWSHASTDTGNTIYF,TGTGCCTGGAGCCACGCCTCGACGGATACTGGAAACACCATATATTTT,TRBJ1-3,TRBV30,.,.
CASSSDRRGDHGYTF,TGTGCCAGCAGTTCGGACCGACGTGGTGATCATGGCTACACCTTC,TRBJ1-2,TRBV27,.,.
CASSMRETANTEAFF,TGTGCCAGTAGTATGAGGGAGACAGCGAACACTGAAGCTTTCTTT,TRBJ1-1,TRBV19,.,.
CAWSVQFRGNYTGELFF,TGTGCCTGGAGTGTACAGTTTCGCGGGAACTACACCGGGGAGCTGTTTTTT,TRBJ2-2,TRBV30,.,.
CTSSQDLGSEGSYNEQFF,TGCACCAGCAGCCAAGATTTGGGGAGTGAGGGCTCCTACAATGAGCAGTTCTTC,TRBJ2-1,TRBV1,.,.
CASTQGGPTNTEAFF,TGTGCCAGCACTCAAGGGGGTCCCACGAACACTGAAGCTTTCTTT,TRBJ1-1,TRBV2,.,.
CAWRGGSSYNEQFF,TGTGCCTGGAGAGGGGGGAGCTCCTACAATGAGCAGTTCTTC,TRBJ2-1,TRBV30,.,.
CASTRDTKAYEQYF,TGTGCCAGCACCCGGGACACTAAAGCCTACGAGCAGTACTTC,TRBJ2-7,TRBV6-1,.,.
CASSLEVRRGPSYEQYF,TGCGCCAGCAGCTTGGAAGTGAGGCGGGGGCCCTCCTACGAGCAGTACTTC,TRBJ2-7,TRBV5-1,.,once
CASSPPVRGSSTDTQYF,TGTGCCAGCTCACCACCGGTGCGCGGCTCTAGCACAGATACGCAGTATTTT,TRBJ2-3,TRBV18,.,.
CASSNETQYF,TGTGCCAGCTCAAACGAGACCCAGTACTTC,TRBJ2-5,TRBV18,.,.
CASSHRQGAAGELFF,TGTGCCAGCAGCCATAGACAGGGGGCGGCCGGGGAGCTGTTTTTT,TRBJ2-2,TRBV5-4,TRBD1,few
CASSKDWDRNSYEQYF,TGTGCCAGCAGTAAAGATTGGGACAGAAATTCCTACGAGCAGTACTTC,TRBJ2-7,TRBV28,TRBD1,.
CASSNRGYTGELFF,TGTGCCAGCAGCAACAGGGGTTACACCGGGGAGCTGTTTTTT,TRBJ2-2,TRBV5-4,TRBD1,.
CASSASRDRNEKLFF,TGTGCCAGCAGTGCTTCACGGGACAGAAATGAAAAACTGTTTTTT,TRBJ1-4,TRBV25-1,TRBD1,.
CASSQEAIGGSRAGNTIYF,TGCGCCAGCAGCCAAGAGGCTATTGGGGGCTCGAGGGCTGGAAACACCATATATTTT,TRBJ1-3,TRBV4-1,.,once
CASSLKRQGAGMNTEAFF,TGTGCCAGCAGTTTAAAGAGACAGGGGGCGGGCATGAACACTGAAGCTTTCTTT,TRBJ1-1,TRBV27,TRBD1,.
CASSSDSPSSFHEQYF,TGTGCCAGCAGTTCCGACTCCCCCTCTAGCTTCCACGAGCAGTACTTC,TRBJ2-7,TRBV28,.,once